The sequence of this T cell receptor beta chain was determined in a study of PD-L1 blockade in urothelial cancer. For the study at large: T cells were recovered from blood samples at a median of 141,255.

From germline, CDR1 is LNHNV and CDR2 YYDKDF (reference sequence). The V segment lost 3 bases and the J segment 0 bases; nucleotides outside the gene matches: 4. The CDR3 has 18 amino acids. Time point: peripheral blood 6 weeks after treatment start. Urothelial carcinoma in patients was locally advanced or metastatic. Synthetic TCR analog templates were added to each PCR reaction. Only in-frame clones appear in the TCRdb table, and some are missing; sequencing was by immunoSEQ multiplex PCR. The repertoire has 120,000 or so clones, 86% of them found once; the top ten carry roughly 2.4%. Sequencing was performed on PBMCs, taken around atezolizumab (anti-PD-L1) treatment. The receptor's source is a man aged 45 to 65 with urothelial cancer. The genes are TRBV15 and TRBJ2-1; TRBD2 aligns across 14 bases. CDR3 loop: CATSRGLAGAFSYNEQFF. The CDR3 DNA is TGTGCCACCAGCAGGGGACTAGCGGGAGCGTTCTCCTACAATGAGCAGTTCTTC.